Each of the 24 T cell receptor beta chains below was sequenced from the same sample in a study of siplizumab effects on memory and regulatory T cells. Sequencing was performed with immunoSEQ multiplex PCR; in TCRdb, only in-frame clones are kept and a portion is missing. The sample includes over 70,000 clones, 95% of them seen just once. Sequenced material: CD8+ T cells sorted from blood. These receptors all come from a human donor in good health.

The CDR3 DNA reads TGTGCCAGCAGCTTGTTGTCTGGTGAGCAGTTCTTC. Its protein is CASSLLSGEQFF. J is TRBJ2-1 and V is TRBV5-6; D gene uncertain. The CDR3 is made up of 12 amino acids. Germline assignment: CDR1 SGHDT and CDR2 YYEEEE. Trimming removed 1 base from V and 9 bases from J, with 8 bases in between.

The V gene is TRBV27, the J gene TRBJ2-3; D gene ambiguous. CDR3 length equals 16 residues. Germline lookup yields CDR1 MNHEY and CDR2 SMNVEV (reference sequence). V lost 1 base and J 2 bases, leaving 13 bases between the germline ends. The CDR3: CASSLLDFQNTDTQYF. For the CDR3, the DNA is TGTGCCAGCAGTTTATTAGACTTCCAAAACACAGATACGCAGTATTTT.

The rearrangement uses TRBV13 and TRBJ1-4, with 7 positions matching TRBD1. There are 14 residues in the CDR3. The J segment lost 8 bases and the V segment lost 1 base, leaving 4 bases of the junction unmatched. CDR1 is PRHDT and CDR2 is FYEKMQ in the germline V gene (reference sequence). The CDR3 reads CASSLEGAHEKLFF. The CDR3 nucleotides read TGTGCCAGCAGCTTAGAGGGGGCCCACGAAAAACTGTTTTTT.

V usage is TRBV5-1 and J usage is TRBJ1-2, with 7 bases lining up with TRBD1. Germline-derived CDR1 and CDR2 are SGHRS and YFSETQ. The CDR3 runs 13 residues. Unmatched junction bases numbered 8, after V lost 6 bases and J lost 6 bases. The CDR3 nucleotides are TGCGCCAGCACTACCGGGACAGTGAATGGCTACACCTTC. It is translated as CASTTGTVNGYTF.

The V call is TRBV6-1, the J call TRBJ2-5; D unclear. This CDR3 has 15 amino acids. The V gene's germline CDR1 is MNHNS and CDR2 SASEGT. Between the trimmed V and J ends, which lost 3 bases and 2 bases, there was a span of 13 bases. This CDR3 reads CASSDGRGEQETQYF. The CDR3 DNA reads TGTGCCAGCAGTGACGGCAGAGGTGAGCAAGAGACCCAGTACTTC.

The chain links TRBV28 to TRBJ2-7; TRBD1 matches 8 bases. This CDR3 is 14 amino acids long. The germline CDR1 and CDR2 sequences are MDHEN and SYDVKM. Trimming cost V 3 bases and J 6 bases; bases outside gene matches: 7. Written as DNA, the CDR3 is TGTGCCAGCAGTTTGAACAGGGGGATGGGCGAGCAGTACTTC. Protein product: CASSLNRGMGEQYF. Supplemented by reference TRBV28 and TRBJ2-7, the full variable domain reads DVKVTQSSRYLVKRTGEKVFLECVQDMDHENMFWYRQDPGLGLRLIYFSYDVKMKEKGDIPEGYSVSREKKERFSLILESASTNQTSMYLCASSLNRGMGEQYFGPGTRLTVT.

This chain links TRBV7-8 with TRBJ2-7; no definite D call. Germline V lookup: CDR1 SGHVS, CDR2 FQNEAQ. Trimming took 5 bases from V and 3 from J, leaving 17 bases between them. The CDR3 runs 15 residues. The CDR3 sequence: CASSNEILKYYEQYF. CDR3 DNA: TGTGCCAGCAGCAACGAGATCCTAAAATACTACGAGCAGTACTTC.

V and J are TRBV4-2 and TRBJ1-1; 7 positions match TRBD1. The V segment lost 1 base and the J segment 3 bases; nucleotides outside the gene matches: 8. The CDR3 is made up of 16 amino acids. Germline CDR1 LGHNA, CDR2 YNFKEQ. The CDR3 DNA reads TGTGCCAGCAGCCAAGTACTCGAGGGGGCGCACACTGAAGCTTTCTTT. This translates into CASSQVLEGAHTEAFF.

The V gene is TRBV5-6, the J gene TRBJ2-7; D unclear. The CDR3 has 13 amino acids. Germline CDR1 and CDR2: SGHDT and YYEEEE. V lost 0 bases and J 3 bases, leaving 7 bases between the germline ends. This CDR3 reads CASSLADLYEQYF. In nucleotides, the CDR3 is TGTGCCAGCAGCTTGGCCGACCTCTACGAGCAGTACTTC.

The chain's CDR3 is CASSLAAGKYEQYF. The CDR3 DNA is TGTGCCAGCAGCTTAGCTGCGGGAAAATACGAGCAGTACTTC. V gene TRBV7-9 combines with J gene TRBJ2-7, with D tentatively TRBD2 (6 bases). Per germline, CDR1 SEHNR and CDR2 FQNEAQ (reference sequence). V lost 0 bases to trimming and J lost 4 bases, with 10 bases between them. This CDR3 is 14 amino acids long.

As for this clone: The junction differs from germline at one of its ends, possibly a read error. Other DNA sequences in this sample translate to the same CDR3. The J gene is TRBJ2-7, the V gene TRBV5-4; D ambiguous. Germline CDR1 and CDR2: SGHNT and YYREEE (reference sequence). This CDR3 is built from 12 residues. CDR3 coding DNA: TGTGCCAGCAGTTTGGGCAACTACGAGCAGTACTTC. Protein: CASSLGNYEQYF.

In this sample, this clone turned up once. The V gene is TRBV28, the J gene TRBJ2-7, with a weak D call TRBD1 (6 bases). There are 15 residues in the CDR3. The V and J ends lost 5 bases and 0 bases respectively, with 14 bases between them. Per germline, CDR1 MDHEN and CDR2 SYDVKM. CDR3 nucleotides: TGTGCCAGCAGTATCAGACAGGATCCCTCCTACGAGCAGTACTTC. This translates into CASSIRQDPSYEQYF.

The DNA for the CDR3 is TGTGCCAGTTGGACAGCCTATAGCAATCAGCCCCAGCATTTT. Translating it yields CASWTAYSNQPQHF. The rearrangement joins TRBV19 to TRBJ1-5, with a tentative D call TRBD1 (6 bases). Trimming stripped 8 bases from V and 0 bases from J, with 11 bases between. This CDR3 has 14 residues. Germline CDR1 LNHDA, CDR2 SQIVND (reference sequence).

This chain uses TRBV7-9 with TRBJ2-7, with 9 bases matching TRBD1. The germline CDR1 and CDR2 sequences are SEHNR and FQNEAQ (reference sequence). The CDR3 runs to 16 residues. With 4 bases clipped from V and 6 bases from J, the junction kept 13 bases outside the gene matches. The CDR3 here is CASSSPVGQGRGEQYF. For the CDR3, the DNA is TGTGCCAGCAGCTCCCCGGTCGGACAGGGGAGGGGCGAGCAGTACTTC.

This chain connects TRBV29-1 to TRBJ1-2; no clear D gene. The CDR3 extends over 12 amino acids. V lost 7 bases, J lost 6 bases, and 15 bases lay in between. In germline, CDR1 is SQVTM, CDR2 ANQGSEA. This CDR3 reads CSAVETRDGYTF. In DNA, the CDR3 is TGCAGCGCGGTAGAAACAAGGGATGGCTACACCTTC.

The DNA for the CDR3 is TGTGCCAGTACCCCGGGACAGGGGGCTCTATACGAGCAGTACTTC. This sequence encodes CASTPGQGALYEQYF. The chain couples TRBV19 to TRBJ2-7, with 12 bases matching TRBD1. The CDR3 runs to 15 residues. CDR1 and CDR2 from the germline V gene are LNHDA and SQIVND (reference sequence). The ends lost 7 bases at V and 4 bases at J; junction bases unmatched: 8.

This clone was counted once. The J gene is TRBJ2-4, the V gene TRBV28, with 11 bases that match TRBD2. The CDR3 totals 19 residues. In germline, CDR1 is MDHEN, CDR2 SYDVKM. V was clipped by 2 bases and J by 1 base; unmatched bases: 10. CDR3 protein: CASSLGLAGPREAKNIQYF. The CDR3, as DNA: TGTGCCAGCAGTTTAGGACTAGCGGGCCCCAGGGAGGCCAAAAACATTCAGTACTTC.

The chain joins TRBV7-9 to TRBJ2-1; a possible D gene is TRBD2 (5 bases). Germline V CDR1 and CDR2: SEHNR, FQNEAQ (reference sequence). The CDR3 has 16 residues. Trimming removed 5 bases from V and 4 bases from J, with 18 bases in between. In DNA, the CDR3 is TGTGCCAGCAGCCCCGCCTCTGGAGGAACTTACAATGAGCAGTTCTTC. Amino acid sequence: CASSPASGGTYNEQFF.

This clone was observed once. The chain employs TRBV27 and TRBJ2-7; TRBD2 matches at 7 bases. CDR1 is MNHEY, CDR2 SMNVEV, per germline (reference sequence). The CDR3 loop spans 16 amino acids. V was clipped by 6 bases and J by 5 bases; unmatched bases: 16. As DNA, the CDR3 is TGTGCCAGCAGCCCCCAAAGCCCAGCGGGAAGCCACGAGCAGTACTTC. Translating gives CASSPQSPAGSHEQYF.

The CDR3 nucleotides read TGTGCCAGCAGTTACTTTACTCCCGACCCCCGCGGGGAGCTGTTTTTT. Translated, it gives CASSYFTPDPRGELFF. V is TRBV6-5 and J is TRBJ2-2; D is unresolved. V was cut by 1 base and J by 7 bases, with 16 bases left in between. Germline CDR1 and CDR2: MNHEY and SVGAGI. The CDR3 spans 16 residues.

The chain recombines TRBV2 with TRBJ1-4, with TRBD1 matching 7 bases. CDR3 size: 19 residues. V was clipped by 7 bases and J by 0 bases; unmatched bases: 17. Germline V CDR1 and CDR2: SNHLY, FYNNEI. CDR3 residues: CASNGYPPGQSATNEKLFF. CDR3 nucleotides: TGTGCCAGCAACGGGTACCCCCCGGGACAGTCTGCAACTAATGAAAAACTGTTTTTT.

This chain links TRBV7-6 with TRBJ2-1, with a tentative D call TRBD2 (5 bases). The V gene lost 2 bases and the J gene lost 1 base, with 9 bases spanning the gap. Germline V CDR1 and CDR2: SGHVS, FNYEAQ. This CDR3 spans 15 amino acids. The CDR3 is CASSLWRASYNEQFF. CDR3 bases: TGTGCCAGCAGCTTATGGCGGGCTTCCTACAATGAGCAGTTCTTC.

This rearrangement joins TRBV30 to TRBJ2-3; TRBD1 matches at 7 bases. The CDR3 extends over 16 amino acids. The germline gives CDR1 GTSNPN, CDR2 SVGIG (reference sequence). Trimming took 0 bases from V and 2 from J; bases not matched to a gene: 8. The CDR3 loop is CAWSVGDSVYTDTQYF. CDR3 in DNA: TGTGCCTGGAGTGTGGGGGACAGCGTCTACACAGATACGCAGTATTTT.

CDR3 residues: CASREDRYESPLHF. In DNA, the CDR3 is TGCGCCAGCAGAGAAGACAGGTACGAATCACCCCTCCACTTT. The chain is built from TRBV5-1 and TRBJ1-6, with D tentatively TRBD1 (6 bases). Germline CDR1 and CDR2: SGHRS and YFSETQ. V was cut by 5 bases and J by 10 bases, with 16 bases left in between. The CDR3 covers 14 residues.